This is a list of T cell receptor beta chains from one sample in a study of shared clonotypes between healthy human individuals. Method: immunoSEQ multiplex PCR; TCRdb's copy keeps in-frame clones and lacks some. The sample has a few million clones, roughly 93% seen once. Sequenced input: naive CD8+ T cells from PBMCs. The receptors derive from a man aged 18-30 years in good health. Some clones in this sample may be carry-over from other donors' samples. Each CDR3 is given with its conserved first and last residue. The D gene is left open where the match is weak. Not every row has a clone size; where given, it reads once, few, many or a size class.

clone_size j_call d_call v_call cdr3_aa cdr3_nt
. TRBJ2-6 TRBD2 TRBV6-1 CASSERGSGANVLTF TGTGCCAGCAGTGAACGCGGGAGTGGGGCCAACGTCCTGACTTTC
. TRBJ2-1 TRBD2 TRBV9 CASSAGLAGLDEQFF TGTGCCAGCAGCGCCGGACTAGCGGGACTGGATGAGCAGTTCTTC
. TRBJ2-7 . TRBV27 CASSLIADPTLYEQYF TGTGCCAGCAGTTTAATAGCGGACCCTACCCTCTACGAGCAGTACTTC
. TRBJ1-3 TRBD1 TRBV14 CASSPSGQAISGNTIYF TGTGCCAGCAGCCCTTCGGGACAGGCGATCTCTGGAAACACCATATATTTT
. TRBJ1-1 . TRBV19 CASSIGTPLKAEAFF TGTGCCAGTAGTATAGGCACCCCGCTGAAGGCTGAAGCTTTCTTT
. TRBJ2-7 . TRBV6-1 CASVRHPSYEQYF TGTGCCAGCGTGCGACACCCAAGCTACGAGCAGTACTTC
once TRBJ1-1 . TRBV5-1 CASSTYLRGQNTEAFF TGCGCCAGCAGCACCTATCTCAGAGGCCAGAACACTGAAGCTTTCTTT
. TRBJ2-1 TRBD2 TRBV7-9 CASLTSTPESGSGYNEQFF TGTGCCAGCTTAACATCGACCCCCGAGAGCGGGAGTGGGTACAATGAGCAGTTCTTC
. TRBJ2-7 TRBD1 TRBV6-6 CASRETTGEYEQYF TGTGCCAGCAGAGAGACGACAGGGGAATACGAGCAGTACTTC
. TRBJ2-7 . TRBV5-5 CASSSSLASYEQYF TGTGCCAGCAGCTCATCACTAGCTTCCTACGAGCAGTACTTC
. TRBJ1-2 . TRBV7-6 CASSLEAGLLYGYTF TGTGCCAGCAGCTTAGAGGCCGGACTACTCTATGGCTACACCTTC
. TRBJ2-3 . TRBV7-9 CASSLVGGGTQYF TGTGCCAGCAGCTTAGTGGGAGGCGGGACGCAGTATTTT
. TRBJ2-2 . TRBV27 CASSLWEGANTGELFF TGTGCCAGCAGTTTATGGGAGGGGGCGAACACCGGGGAGCTGTTTTTT
. TRBJ2-1 TRBD1 TRBV5-1 CASSTGQGPYDEQFF TGCGCCAGCAGCACGGGACAGGGTCCCTACGATGAGCAGTTCTTC
. TRBJ2-7 TRBD1 TRBV7-2 CASSRRTGGEYEQYF TGTGCCAGCAGCCGACGGACAGGGGGAGAATACGAGCAGTACTTC
. TRBJ1-1 . TRBV9 CASSVENGNTEAFF TGTGCCAGCAGCGTAGAAAACGGGAACACTGAAGCTTTCTTT
. TRBJ1-1 . TRBV2 CASSEAGTVMETEAFF TGTGCCAGCAGTGAAGCGGGGACGGTAATGGAGACTGAAGCTTTCTTT
. TRBJ2-7 . TRBV11-2 CASSLGTGAYEQYF TGTGCCAGCAGCTTAGGGACTGGAGCCTACGAGCAGTACTTC
. TRBJ2-3 TRBD2 TRBV28 CASSLRTSRSDTQYF TGTGCCAGCAGTTTAAGGACTAGCAGGTCAGATACGCAGTATTTT
. TRBJ2-7 TRBD1 TRBV7-9 CASSSRDRGYEQYF TGTGCCAGCAGCTCTAGGGACAGGGGGTACGAGCAGTACTTC
once TRBJ2-5 . TRBV29-1 CSVRGIETQYF TGCAGCGTCCGGGGAATTGAGACCCAGTACTTC
. TRBJ1-5 . TRBV2 CASSEGQASNQPQHF TGTGCCAGCAGTGAAGGGCAGGCTTCCAATCAGCCCCAGCATTTT
. TRBJ2-1 . TRBV11-2 CASSLFTGVPYNEQFF TGTGCCAGCAGCTTATTTACGGGAGTACCCTACAATGAGCAGTTCTTC
. TRBJ2-7 TRBD1 TRBV27 CASRPTGQSYEQYF TGTGCCAGCAGACCAACGGGACAGAGCTACGAGCAGTACTTC
. TRBJ1-5 . TRBV7-6 CASSLTQNSNQPQHF TGTGCCAGCAGCTTAACTCAAAATAGCAATCAGCCCCAGCATTTT
. TRBJ2-1 . TRBV7-9 CASSPSPLSGGSYNEQFF TGTGCCAGCAGCCCCTCCCCTTTAAGCGGAGGGAGTTACAATGAGCAGTTCTTC
. TRBJ2-1 . TRBV27 CASSSGIGSYNEQFF TGTGCCAGCAGTTCAGGCATCGGGTCCTACAATGAGCAGTTCTTC
. TRBJ2-7 TRBD2 TRBV7-9 CASREAGVGEQYF TGTGCCAGCAGGGAAGCGGGAGTAGGGGAGCAGTACTTC
. TRBJ2-1 . TRBV14 CASSPYDSEQFF TGTGCCAGCAGCCCATACGACAGTGAGCAGTTCTTC
. TRBJ2-2 TRBD2 TRBV28 CAAGLAVSGELFF TGTGCCGCGGGACTAGCGGTTTCCGGGGAGCTGTTTTTT
. TRBJ2-7 . TRBV15 CATSGTARPLGEQYF TGTGCCACCAGCGGTACAGCCCGACCCTTAGGCGAGCAGTACTTC
. TRBJ2-1 TRBD2 TRBV4-3 CASSHGTSGYNEQFF TGCGCCAGCAGCCATGGGACTAGCGGGTACAATGAGCAGTTCTTC
. TRBJ2-7 TRBD2 TRBV29-1 CSVVGSGRPRDIYEQYF TGCAGCGTTGTAGGTAGCGGGAGGCCCCGGGATATCTACGAGCAGTACTTC
. TRBJ1-4 . TRBV6-1 CASSEGTATNEKLFF TGTGCCAGCAGTGAGGGGACGGCAACTAATGAAAAACTGTTTTTT
. TRBJ2-7 . TRBV6-5 CASSYGSEQYF TGTGCCAGCAGTTACGGATCCGAGCAGTACTTC
. TRBJ1-4 . TRBV7-9 CASSLDRATNEKLFF TGTGCCAGCAGCTTAGACAGGGCAACTAATGAAAAACTGTTTTTT
. TRBJ2-2 . TRBV9 CASSVGGPGTGELFF TGTGCCAGCAGCGTAGGTGGGCCGGGAACCGGGGAGCTGTTTTTT
. TRBJ1-2 TRBD1 TRBV4-1 CASSQQDRGKDGYTF TGCGCCAGCAGCCAACAGGACAGGGGAAAGGATGGCTACACCTTC
. TRBJ1-2 . TRBV29-1 CSGATENYGYTF TGCAGCGGGGCGACAGAGAACTATGGCTACACCTTC
. TRBJ1-2 TRBD1 TRBV5-1 CASSLSSGGAGGYTF TGCGCCAGCAGCTTGTCTTCAGGGGGCGCCGGGGGCTACACCTTC